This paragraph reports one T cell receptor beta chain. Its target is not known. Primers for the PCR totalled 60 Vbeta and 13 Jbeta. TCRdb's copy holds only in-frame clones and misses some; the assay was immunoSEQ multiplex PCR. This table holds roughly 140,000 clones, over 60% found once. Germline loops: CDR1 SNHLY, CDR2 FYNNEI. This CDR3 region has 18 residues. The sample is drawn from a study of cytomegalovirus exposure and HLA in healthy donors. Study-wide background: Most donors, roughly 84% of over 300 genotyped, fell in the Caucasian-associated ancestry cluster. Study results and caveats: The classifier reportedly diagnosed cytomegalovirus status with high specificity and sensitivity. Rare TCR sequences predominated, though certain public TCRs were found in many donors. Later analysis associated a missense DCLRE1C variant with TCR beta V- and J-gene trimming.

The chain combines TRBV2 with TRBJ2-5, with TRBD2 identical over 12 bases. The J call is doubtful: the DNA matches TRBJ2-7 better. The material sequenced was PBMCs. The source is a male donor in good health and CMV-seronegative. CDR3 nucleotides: TGTGCCAGCAGTGCCTCCGGGACTAGCGGGCACAAAACCTACGAGCAGTACTTC. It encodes CASSASGTSGHKTYEQYF.